One and the same sample provided the 25 T cell receptor beta chains below, sequenced in a study of T cell responses to AZD1222 COVID-19 vaccine. Some clones are missing from TCRdb's copy, which holds only in-frame ones; the method was immunoSEQ multiplex PCR. The sample has 190,000 or so clones; roughly nine tenths are singletons. Sample: peripheral blood, taken 28 days after the second AZD1222 dose. These receptors all stem from an adult who received the AZD1222 COVID-19 vaccine.

This chain joins TRBV9 and TRBJ2-2; no clear D. Trimming pared 3 bases from V and 1 base from J, leaving 7 bases between. This CDR3 is built from 14 residues. Germline CDR1 reads SGDLS; CDR2 reads YYNGEE. CDR3 DNA: TGTGCCAGCAGCGAAGGCTTGAACACCGGGGAGCTGTTTTTT. Translated, it gives CASSEGLNTGELFF.

The rearrangement uses TRBV28 and TRBJ1-5; no clear D. Germline assignment: CDR1 MDHEN and CDR2 SYDVKM. This CDR3 comprises 16 residues. V lost 6 bases and J lost 7, with 22 bases in between. In DNA, the CDR3 is TGTGCCAGCAGCCTGATAGGACTGTTAGGTATGCAGCCCCAGCATTTT. It encodes CASSLIGLLGMQPQHF.

V usage is TRBV18 and J usage is TRBJ2-2; tentatively, D is TRBD2 (6 bases). V lost 3 bases, J lost 1 base, and 9 bases lay in between. The CDR3 runs to 15 residues. Germline V gene lookup returns CDR1 KGHSH and CDR2 LQKENI. In nucleotides, the CDR3 is TGTGCCAGCTCACCGCCGGAGGGGAACACCGGGGAGCTGTTTTTT. Its protein product is CASSPPEGNTGELFF.

The chain has TRBV12-3 or TRBV12-4 and TRBJ1-2; D gene unclear. This CDR3 has 11 residues. Trimming took 6 bases from V and 5 from J, leaving 7 bases between them. The CDR3 is CASRRAYGYTF. CDR3 nucleotide sequence: TGTGCCAGCAGGCGGGCTTATGGCTACACCTTC.

The chain links TRBV9 to TRBJ1-2, with D uncertain. CDR3 length equals 13 residues. The V end was cut by 4 bases, the J end by 10 bases, with 17 bases between. Germline CDR1 reads SGDLS; CDR2 reads YYNGEE. This CDR3 reads CASSLSAWSSYTF. As DNA, the CDR3 is TGTGCCAGCAGCCTCTCTGCATGGTCCTCCTACACCTTC.

The chain is built from TRBV6-6 and TRBJ2-2, with no clear D. CDR1 is MNHNY and CDR2 is SVGAGI in the germline V gene (reference sequence). The CDR3 extends over 15 amino acids. V lost 5 bases and J 1 base, leaving 11 bases between the germline ends. CDR3 loop: CASSRTDLNTGELFF. The CDR3 DNA reads TGTGCCAGCAGTAGGACGGACCTGAACACCGGGGAGCTGTTTTTT.

CDR3 coding DNA: TGTGCCAGTAGTTCGAAGTATGGCTACACCTTC. Protein sequence: CASSSKYGYTF. This chain joins TRBV19 and TRBJ1-2; D uncertain. V lost 5 bases to trimming and J lost 5 bases, with 6 bases between them. Germline V CDR1 and CDR2: LNHDA, SQIVND (reference sequence). The length of the CDR3 is 11 residues. The variable domain in full, completed from reference TRBV19 and TRBJ1-2, reads DGGITQSPKYLFRKEGQNVTLSCEQNLNHDAMYWYRQDPGQGLRLIYYSQIVNDFQKGDIAEGYSVSREKKESFPLTVTSAQKNPTAFYLCASSSKYGYTFGSGTRLTVV.

The table lists this clone with a count of one. The chain links TRBV6-9 to TRBJ2-2; 9 positions agree with TRBD2. This CDR3 is built from 14 residues. The V segment lost 9 bases and the J segment 3 bases; nucleotides outside the gene matches: 5. Germline V gene data show CDR1 as MNHGY and CDR2 as SVAAGI. CDR3 coding DNA: TGTGCCAGGGTAGCGGGAGTTGACACCGGGGAGCTGTTTTTT. Protein: CARVAGVDTGELFF.

The chain links TRBV6-5 to TRBJ1-6; D possibly corresponds to TRBD1 (5 bases). The CDR3 length is 14 residues. Trimming cost V 6 bases and J 7 bases, with 13 bases left between them. Germline V gene sequence: CDR1 MNHEY, CDR2 SVGAGI. CDR3 DNA sequence: TGTGCCAGCAGCCCCGGGACGGCCAATTCACCCCTCCACTTT. Its translation: CASSPGTANSPLHF.

The V gene is TRBV11-3, the J gene TRBJ1-4; D perhaps matches TRBD1 (6 bases). Germline V gene lookup returns CDR1 SGHNT and CDR2 YENEEA. V dropped 3 bases and J dropped 5 bases, with 16 bases sitting between them. CDR3 size: 16 residues. CDR3 sequence reads: CASSFLLYRENEKLFF. The CDR3 DNA follows: TGTGCCAGCAGCTTTTTGCTGTACAGGGAAAATGAAAAACTGTTTTTT.

The genes are TRBV29-1 and TRBJ2-4; the D is unclear. The CDR3 runs to 14 residues. V lost 0 bases and J 4 bases, leaving 10 bases between the germline ends. From germline, CDR1 is SQVTM and CDR2 ANQGSEA. CDR3 in DNA: TGCAGCGTTGAAGATTACCAGCAAAAAAACATTCAGTACTTC. Its protein is CSVEDYQQKNIQYF.

The chain combines TRBV3-1 (or the pseudogene TRBV3-2) with TRBJ2-7; TRBD2 matches at 12 bases. Germline V gene data show CDR1 as LGHDT and CDR2 as YNNKEL (reference sequence). Trimming removed 1 base from V and 6 bases from J; junction bases left unmatched: 4. CDR3 length equals 15 residues. Here the CDR3 DNA reads TGTGCCAGCAGCCAAGCTTCTAGCGGGAGGGCCGAGCAGTACTTC. This sequence encodes CASSQASSGRAEQYF.

V usage is TRBV6-5 and J usage is TRBJ2-7; the D is unclear. Germline CDR1 and CDR2: MNHEY and SVGAGI. Trimming pared 1 base from V and 2 bases from J, leaving 9 bases between. This CDR3 contains 14 residues. The CDR3 nucleotides are TGTGCCAGCAGTTACTTGGGGTGGGCCTACGAGCAGTACTTC. Its protein product is CASSYLGWAYEQYF.

This clone was counted between two and nine times. The rearrangement joins TRBV18 to TRBJ1-3, with D possibly being TRBD1 (5 bases). Germline assignment: CDR1 KGHSH and CDR2 LQKENI. CDR3 length: 16 residues. V gave up 0 bases and J gave up 0 bases, with 9 bases separating them. CDR3 in DNA: TGTGCCAGCTCACCACCAGGGACCTTCTCTGGAAACACCATATATTTT. This encodes CASSPPGTFSGNTIYF.

The chain is built from TRBV9 and TRBJ1-3; no clear D gene. CDR3 length: 14 residues. V gave up 5 bases and J gave up 0 bases, with 9 bases separating them. The germline V gene has CDR1 SGDLS and CDR2 YYNGEE. Here the CDR3 DNA reads TGTGCCAGCAGGGATGGACGCTCTGGAAACACCATATATTTT. Its protein is CASRDGRSGNTIYF.

The V and J genes are TRBV11-3 and TRBJ2-2, with 14 bases matching TRBD2. CDR1 is SGHNT and CDR2 is YENEEA in the germline V gene. This CDR3 is built from 16 residues. J was trimmed by 8 bases and V by 2 bases; bases with no gene match: 4. The CDR3 sequence is CASSLRLAGGPGELFF. Written as DNA, the CDR3 is TGTGCCAGCAGCTTAAGACTAGCGGGAGGGCCTGGGGAGCTGTTTTTT.

This clone was detected only once. The rearrangement uses TRBV7-2 and TRBJ1-5; TRBD1 matches at 7 bases. The CDR3 totals 14 residues. Per the germline V gene, CDR1 is SGHTA and CDR2 is FQGNSA. V lost 5 bases to trimming and J lost 5 bases; unmatched junction nucleotides: 6. CDR3 loop: CASSQDRLDQPQHF. The CDR3 DNA is TGTGCCAGCAGCCAGGACAGGCTAGATCAGCCCCAGCATTTT.

The gene calls are TRBV10-2 and TRBJ2-3; TRBD2 might be the D (6 bases). This CDR3 is 15 amino acids long. Germline lookup yields CDR1 WSHSY and CDR2 SAAADI. Trimming shortened V by 9 bases and J by 0 bases, and 16 bases separated the two germline ends. This chain's CDR3 is CASLGGSASTDTQYF. CDR3 coding DNA: TGCGCCAGTCTTGGGGGGTCGGCTAGCACAGATACGCAGTATTTT.

The rearrangement uses TRBV28 and TRBJ2-7; 9 bases fit TRBD2. The CDR3 is 17 amino acids. Germline-derived CDR1 and CDR2 are MDHEN and SYDVKM. Trimming at V came to 6 bases and at J to 6 bases, leaving 18 bases not matched to a gene. CDR3 sequence (DNA): TGTGCCAGCAGCGAATACGATAGCGGGAGTCCTATCCCCGAGCAGTACTTC. It yields the protein CASSEYDSGSPIPEQYF.

CDR3 DNA: TGTGCCAGCAGTTTCTCGGTTTACACAGATACGCAGTATTTT. Amino acid sequence: CASSFSVYTDTQYF. The V and J genes are TRBV28 and TRBJ2-3, with unresolved D. CDR3 length: 14 amino acids. Trimming took off 3 bases at V and 2 bases at J, with 9 bases between the two ends. The V gene's germline CDR1 is MDHEN and CDR2 SYDVKM.

V and J are TRBV19 and TRBJ2-5; 10 bases map to TRBD1. This CDR3 comprises 15 residues. In germline, CDR1 is LNHDA, CDR2 SQIVND (reference sequence). Trimming at V came to 4 bases and at J to 7 bases, leaving 9 bases not matched to a gene. The chain's CDR3 is CASSSKTGGAGTQYF. In DNA form, the CDR3 reads TGTGCCAGTAGTAGCAAGACAGGGGGCGCGGGGACCCAGTACTTC.

The genes are TRBV21-1 and TRBJ1-2; the table calls TRBD1, which could not be checked here. TRBV21-1 is noted as a pseudogene. This CDR3 contains 17 residues. CDR3 in amino acids: CASSIIRQGASNYGYTF. The CDR3, as DNA: TGTGCCAGCAGCATAATACGACAGGGGGCAAGTAACTATGGCTACACCTTC.

The genes are TRBV6-5 and TRBJ1-3, with D possibly matching TRBD1 (5 bases). Germline CDR1 MNHEY, CDR2 SVGAGI. V lost 1 base and J 4 bases, leaving 8 bases between the germline ends. The CDR3 spans 14 residues. The CDR3 reads CASSYLGVGNTIYF. The CDR3 DNA reads as TGTGCCAGCAGTTACTTGGGGGTCGGAAACACCATATATTTT.

This clone was seen only once. V and J are TRBV7-4 and TRBJ1-6, with 9 positions matching TRBD1. This CDR3 comprises 15 residues. From germline, CDR1 is SGHVT and CDR2 SQSDAQ. V gave up 1 base and J gave up 9 bases; unmatched junction bases: 4. The chain's CDR3 is CASSLVGTGISPLHF. The CDR3 DNA is TGTGCCAGCAGCTTAGTAGGGACAGGGATTTCACCCCTCCACTTT.

This chain joins TRBV19 and TRBJ2-4; 7 bases are a match to TRBD1. Germline CDR1 LNHDA, CDR2 SQIVND (reference sequence). The CDR3 runs 12 residues. Trimming cost V 9 bases and J 5 bases; bases outside gene matches: 4. The CDR3 loop is CASRDRENIQYF. CDR3 DNA: TGTGCCAGCCGGGACAGAGAAAACATTCAGTACTTC.